The TCR beta chain described here comes from a study of CD4+ T cells in melanoma. Study conclusions and caveats: A reported correlation linked neoantigen-specific CD4+ T cells to CD8+, macrophage and B cell function. Diverse differentiation states were reported for melanoma neoantigen-specific CD4+ T cells.

V gave up 1 base and J gave up 4 bases, with 10 bases separating them. The CDR3 covers 15 residues. Germline-derived CDR1 and CDR2 are MNHNS and SASEGT. Generated by immunoSEQ multiplex PCR, the TCRdb table keeps only in-frame clones and is missing some. Among roughly 54,000 clones listed, approximately 89% were seen once. As for this clone: Its antigen remains unidentified.

Material for sequencing was peripheral blood. This receptor was taken from a human donor with melanoma. This chain connects TRBV6-1 to TRBJ1-4; weak D call: TRBD1 (5 bases). The CDR3 is CASSEGGFNNEKLFF. DNA of the CDR3: TGTGCCAGCAGTGAAGGGGGGTTTAATAATGAAAAACTGTTTTTT.